Listed below are T cell receptor beta chains from one sample, sequenced in a study of shared clonotypes between healthy human individuals. Generated by immunoSEQ multiplex PCR, the TCRdb table keeps only in-frame clones and is missing some. The data contain 2 million to 2.5 million clones, almost 96% of them singletons. Sequenced material: naive CD4+ T cells sorted from blood. These receptors originate from a man aged 18 to 35 in good health. Both conserved end residues are part of each CDR3. D genes are given only for firm matches. Size tells how often a clone was seen (once, few, many) or the class of an expanded clone, and some rows leave it out.

j_call | v_call | d_call | clone_size | cdr3_aa | cdr3_nt
TRBJ2-5 | TRBV27 | TRBD1 | NA | CASSGTDLQKTQYF | TGTGCCAGCAGTGGGACAGACCTTCAGAAGACCCAGTACTTC
TRBJ2-5 | TRBV10-3 | NA | NA | CAISETAQETQYF | TGTGCCATCAGTGAGACCGCGCAAGAGACCCAGTACTTC
TRBJ1-2 | TRBV5-1 | TRBD1 | NA | CASATDRGDGYTF | TGCGCCAGCGCAACCGACAGGGGAGACGGCTACACCTTC
TRBJ2-5 | TRBV6-1 | TRBD2 | NA | CASSEIAGRGETQYF | TGTGCCAGCAGTGAAATAGCGGGGAGGGGGGAGACCCAGTACTTC
TRBJ1-2 | TRBV19 | TRBD1 | once | CASSIGPGGSYYGYTF | TGTGCCAGTAGTATAGGGCCAGGGGGCTCTTACTATGGCTACACCTTC
TRBJ2-5 | TRBV7-9 | NA | NA | CASSLDGETQYF | TGTGCCAGCAGCTTAGATGGAGAGACCCAGTACTTC
TRBJ2-5 | TRBV7-9 | TRBD2 | NA | CASRGRLAGEGETQYF | TGTGCCAGCAGGGGACGACTAGCGGGGGAAGGGGAGACCCAGTACTTC
TRBJ1-1 | TRBV15 | NA | NA | CATSRDFPVTEAFF | TGTGCCACCAGCAGAGATTTCCCGGTCACTGAAGCTTTCTTT
TRBJ1-1 | TRBV10-3 | NA | NA | CAISDREKNTEAFF | TGTGCCATCAGTGATAGGGAGAAGAACACTGAAGCTTTCTTT
TRBJ2-7 | TRBV15 | TRBD2 | NA | CATSQGGRLAGVSYEQYF | TGTGCCACCAGCCAAGGGGGGAGACTAGCGGGAGTATCCTACGAGCAGTACTTC
TRBJ1-2 | TRBV9 | NA | NA | CASSAADRASYGYTF | TGTGCCAGCAGCGCGGCGGACAGAGCCTCCTATGGCTACACCTTC
TRBJ2-7 | TRBV28 | TRBD2 | once | CASTGLAGDSYEQYF | TGTGCCAGCACCGGATTAGCGGGGGACTCCTACGAGCAGTACTTC
TRBJ2-7 | TRBV4-1 | TRBD2 | NA | CASSRTGTSGDYEQYF | TGCGCCAGCAGCCGAACCGGGACTAGCGGAGACTACGAGCAGTACTTC
TRBJ2-3 | TRBV2 | TRBD1 | once | CASSEVGGGTDTQYF | TGTGCCAGCAGTGAAGTAGGGGGCGGAACAGATACGCAGTATTTT
TRBJ2-2 | TRBV7-8 | NA | NA | CASSARDTGELFF | TGTGCCAGCAGTGCTCGGGACACCGGGGAGCTGTTTTTT
TRBJ1-1 | TRBV28 | NA | NA | CASSLRLGVAFF | TGTGCCAGCAGTTTAAGGTTAGGGGTAGCTTTCTTT
TRBJ1-5 | TRBV5-8 | TRBD1 | NA | CASRDRAGFNQPQHF | TGTGCCAGCAGAGACAGGGCGGGATTCAATCAGCCCCAGCATTTT
TRBJ1-2 | TRBV7-9 | NA | NA | CASSPTQLGNYGYTF | TGTGCCAGCAGCCCTACACAATTGGGGAACTATGGCTACACCTTC
TRBJ2-3 | TRBV28 | NA | NA | CATRDSRTDTQYF | TGTGCCACCCGGGACTCCCGCACAGATACGCAGTATTTT
TRBJ2-4 | TRBV10-2 | NA | NA | CASSDWEDIQYF | TGCGCCAGCAGTGACTGGGAGGACATTCAGTACTTC
TRBJ2-1 | TRBV5-6 | NA | NA | CASSFQGNEQFF | TGTGCCAGCAGCTTTCAGGGAAATGAGCAGTTCTTC
TRBJ2-7 | TRBV10-3 | NA | NA | CAISESTRRQGYEQYF | TGTGCCATCAGTGAGTCAACCCGCCGGCAGGGCTACGAGCAGTACTTC
TRBJ2-2 | TRBV6-6 | NA | NA | CASDPLGGTGELFF | TGTGCCAGCGATCCCCTAGGGGGGACCGGGGAGCTGTTTTTT
TRBJ1-6 | TRBV7-9 | NA | NA | CASSFDRDNSPLHF | TGTGCCAGCAGCTTTGACCGCGACAATTCACCCCTCCACTTT
TRBJ1-2 | TRBV9 | TRBD1 | once | CASSRDRNYGYTF | TGTGCCAGCAGTCGGGACAGGAACTATGGCTACACCTTC
TRBJ2-5 | TRBV7-9 | NA | once | CASSRLGAQKTQYF | TGTGCCAGCAGCCGTTTGGGGGCGCAGAAGACCCAGTACTTC
TRBJ2-1 | TRBV4-1 | NA | NA | CASSQPREKRFF | TGCGCCAGCAGCCAACCCCGGGAAAAGAGGTTCTTC
TRBJ2-7 | TRBV10-3 | TRBD1 | NA | CAISQDRGQQDEQYF | TGTGCCATCAGCCAGGACAGGGGGCAACAGGACGAGCAGTACTTC
TRBJ2-7 | TRBV4-1 | TRBD1 | NA | CASSQDTPGQPVAHEQYF | TGCGCCAGCAGCCAAGACACCCCGGGACAGCCTGTGGCCCACGAGCAGTACTTC
TRBJ1-4 | TRBV28 | NA | NA | CASSSSGTLEKLFF | TGTGCCAGCAGTTCCTCAGGGACCCTGGAAAAACTGTTTTTT
TRBJ1-2 | TRBV7-2 | TRBD1 | NA | CASSARTGSNYGYTF | TGTGCCAGCAGCGCCAGGACAGGATCTAACTATGGCTACACCTTC
TRBJ2-3 | TRBV5-1 | NA | NA | CASSLGGGTDTQYF | TGCGCCAGCAGCTTGGGAGGCGGCACAGATACGCAGTATTTT
TRBJ2-5 | TRBV7-9 | TRBD2 | NA | CASSYSGGAGETQYF | TGTGCCAGCAGCTATAGCGGGGGGGCCGGTGAGACCCAGTACTTC
TRBJ1-2 | TRBV27 | TRBD1 | NA | CASRSDRVHGYTF | TGTGCCAGCAGATCAGACAGGGTCCATGGCTACACCTTC
TRBJ2-1 | TRBV20-1 | NA | NA | CSAREVEQFF | TGCAGTGCTAGAGAAGTTGAGCAGTTCTTC
TRBJ1-2 | TRBV27 | TRBD1 | NA | CASSSGQGAINYGYTF | TGTGCCAGCAGTTCCGGACAGGGTGCTATCAACTATGGCTACACCTTC
TRBJ2-3 | TRBV19 | NA | NA | CASSIGQPSTDTQYF | TGTGCCAGTAGTATCGGGCAGCCTAGCACAGATACGCAGTATTTT
TRBJ2-7 | TRBV30 | NA | NA | CAWSPDLEQYF | TGTGCCTGGAGCCCTGATCTCGAGCAGTACTTC
TRBJ2-2 | TRBV28 | NA | NA | CASSPIGTRSTGELFF | TGTGCCAGCAGCCCTATTGGGACACGGAGCACCGGGGAGCTGTTTTTT
TRBJ2-2 | TRBV18 | TRBD2 | NA | CASSPYIGGGNTGELFF | TGTGCCAGCTCACCCTATATTGGCGGGGGAAACACCGGGGAGCTGTTTTTT
TRBJ2-7 | TRBV7-9 | NA | NA | CASSPVMFSSPDSYEQYF | TGTGCCAGCAGCCCAGTGATGTTCTCTAGCCCGGACTCCTACGAGCAGTACTTC
TRBJ1-6 | TRBV19 | NA | NA | CASTAASSYNSPLHF | TGTGCCAGTACCGCAGCGAGCTCCTATAATTCACCCCTCCACTTT
TRBJ1-4 | TRBV5-1 | NA | NA | CASSLEGPRTGEKLFF | TGCGCCAGCAGCTTGGAAGGGCCCCGAACGGGTGAAAAACTGTTTTTT
TRBJ1-4 | TRBV4-1 | NA | NA | CASSTETVEKLFF | TGCGCCAGCAGCACGGAGACCGTTGAAAAACTGTTTTTT
TRBJ1-1 | TRBV18 | NA | NA | CASSPADTEAFF | TGTGCCAGCTCACCTGCGGACACTGAAGCTTTCTTT
TRBJ2-3 | TRBV5-1 | NA | once | CASSLEGRLGTDTQYF | TGCGCCAGCAGCTTGGAAGGGAGATTGGGCACAGATACGCAGTATTTT
TRBJ1-2 | TRBV30 | NA | NA | CAWSGTGDGGYTF | TGTGCCTGGAGCGGCACAGGAGACGGTGGCTACACCTTC
TRBJ2-2 | TRBV28 | TRBD1 | few | CASTFTLQGTGVGELFF | TGTGCCAGCACCTTTACCCTACAGGGGACCGGGGTGGGGGAGCTGTTTTTT
TRBJ1-3 | TRBV11-2 | TRBD1 | NA | CASSLGQVGNTIYF | TGTGCCAGCAGTTTAGGACAGGTTGGAAACACCATATATTTT
TRBJ2-7 | TRBV5-5 | TRBD2 | NA | CASSRPGLAGGPTDEQYF | TGTGCCAGCAGCCGTCCGGGACTAGCGGGAGGGCCGACCGACGAGCAGTACTTC
TRBJ1-6 | TRBV4-1 | NA | once | CASSQDLFERNPLHF | TGCGCCAGCAGCCAAGATCTTTTCGAGCGGAACCCACTCCACTTT
TRBJ2-7 | TRBV13 | NA | NA | CASSSRSGPYEQYF | TGTGCCAGCAGCTCTAGGAGCGGTCCCTACGAGCAGTACTTC
TRBJ1-1 | TRBV6-6 | NA | NA | CASSYAGEPAFF | TGTGCCAGCAGTTACGCAGGGGAGCCAGCTTTCTTT
TRBJ2-3 | TRBV6-1 | TRBD2 | NA | CASSGLAGATDTQYF | TGTGCCAGCAGTGGACTAGCGGGGGCCACAGATACGCAGTATTTT
TRBJ1-1 | TRBV28 | TRBD1 | NA | CASSNRDRVNTEAFF | TGTGCCAGCAGTAACCGGGACAGGGTAAACACTGAAGCTTTCTTT
TRBJ2-7 | TRBV7-2 | NA | NA | CASSSPVSGYEQYF | TGTGCCAGCAGCTCTCCCGTCTCGGGCTACGAGCAGTACTTC
TRBJ2-7 | TRBV4-3 | TRBD1 | NA | CASSQGTGETYEQYF | TGCGCCAGCAGCCAAGGGACAGGGGAGACCTACGAGCAGTACTTC